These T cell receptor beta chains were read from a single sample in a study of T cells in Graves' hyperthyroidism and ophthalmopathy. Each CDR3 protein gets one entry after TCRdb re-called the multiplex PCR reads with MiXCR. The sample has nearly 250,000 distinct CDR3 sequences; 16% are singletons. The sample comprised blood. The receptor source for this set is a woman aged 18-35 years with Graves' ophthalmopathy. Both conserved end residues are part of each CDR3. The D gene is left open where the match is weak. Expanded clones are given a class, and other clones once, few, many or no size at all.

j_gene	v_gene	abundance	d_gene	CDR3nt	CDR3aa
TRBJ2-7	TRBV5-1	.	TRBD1	TGCGCCAGCAGCCCAAGACAGGGTGAGGACGAGCAGTACTTC	CASSPRQGEDEQYF
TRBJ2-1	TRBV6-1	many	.	TGTGCCAGCAGTGGTACTAGCCGTAACTACAATGAGCAGTTCTTC	CASSGTSRNYNEQFF
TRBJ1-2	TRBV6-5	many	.	TGTGCCAGCAGTTACATGGGCAGGACCACAGGCTACACCTTC	CASSYMGRTTGYTF
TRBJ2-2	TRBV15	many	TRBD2	TGTGCCACCAGCAGAGCCAGCGCTAGCGGGAACACCGGGGAGCTGTTTTTT	CATSRASASGNTGELFF
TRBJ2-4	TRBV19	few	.	TGTGCCAGTAGTACCGGGACAGCCAAAAACATTCAGTACTTC	CASSTGTAKNIQYF
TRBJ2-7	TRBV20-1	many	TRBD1	TGCAGTGCTAGTCACCGCGATCGGACAGGCCGTTACGAGCAGTACTTC	CSASHRDRTGRYEQYF
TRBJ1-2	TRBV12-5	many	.	TGTGCTAGTGGTTTCGGACAGCCAAATGGCTACACCTTC	CASGFGQPNGYTF
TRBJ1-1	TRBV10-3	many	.	TGTGCCATCAGTGAGGGGGCGCCCACTGAAGCTTTCTTT	CAISEGAPTEAFF
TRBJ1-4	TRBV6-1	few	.	TGTGCCAGCAGCTACCGGGGAGGGCGTGAAAAACTGTTTTTT	CASSYRGGREKLFF
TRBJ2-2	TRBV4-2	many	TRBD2	TGTGCCAGCAGCCAAGATAGCGGGGGGGGAACCGGGGAGCTGTTTTTT	CASSQDSGGGTGELFF
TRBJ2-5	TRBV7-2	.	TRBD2	TGTGCCAGCAGCTTAGGCCCGGGGGGCCAAGAGACCCAGTACTTC	CASSLGPGGQETQYF
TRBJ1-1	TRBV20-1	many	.	TGCAGTGCTAGAGATGGGGGGCGGATGAACACTGAAGCTTTCTTT	CSARDGGRMNTEAFF
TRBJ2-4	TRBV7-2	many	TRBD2	TGTGCCAGCAGCTTAGTTCCTAGCGGGAGGGGGAAAAACATTCAGTACTTC	CASSLVPSGRGKNIQYF
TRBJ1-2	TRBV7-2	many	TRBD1	TGTGCCAGCAGCTTAGCGCAGGGGGCCGATGGCTACACCTTC	CASSLAQGADGYTF
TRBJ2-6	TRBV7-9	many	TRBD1	TGTGCCAGCAGCTCCCCGGGACAGGGTGCCTCTGGGGCCAACGTCCTGACTTTC	CASSSPGQGASGANVLTF
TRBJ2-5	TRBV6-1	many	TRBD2	TGTGCCAGCAGGGGACTAGCGGGTAAAGAGACCCAGTACTTC	CASRGLAGKETQYF
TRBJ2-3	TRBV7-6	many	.	TGTGCCAGCAGCCCCCCCGGGGCAGATACGCAGTATTTT	CASSPPGADTQYF
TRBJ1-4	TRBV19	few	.	TGTGCCAGTAGTATAGGCCCGGGCGGTGAAAAACTGTTTTTT	CASSIGPGGEKLFF
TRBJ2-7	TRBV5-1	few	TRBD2	TGCGCCAGCACAATTCGTCCGGGGGGACTAGCATCCTCTGACGAGCAGTACTTC	CASTIRPGGLASSDEQYF
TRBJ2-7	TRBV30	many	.	TGTGCCTGGATAAGCGCGGGACCTCCCGAGCAGTACTTC	CAWISAGPPEQYF